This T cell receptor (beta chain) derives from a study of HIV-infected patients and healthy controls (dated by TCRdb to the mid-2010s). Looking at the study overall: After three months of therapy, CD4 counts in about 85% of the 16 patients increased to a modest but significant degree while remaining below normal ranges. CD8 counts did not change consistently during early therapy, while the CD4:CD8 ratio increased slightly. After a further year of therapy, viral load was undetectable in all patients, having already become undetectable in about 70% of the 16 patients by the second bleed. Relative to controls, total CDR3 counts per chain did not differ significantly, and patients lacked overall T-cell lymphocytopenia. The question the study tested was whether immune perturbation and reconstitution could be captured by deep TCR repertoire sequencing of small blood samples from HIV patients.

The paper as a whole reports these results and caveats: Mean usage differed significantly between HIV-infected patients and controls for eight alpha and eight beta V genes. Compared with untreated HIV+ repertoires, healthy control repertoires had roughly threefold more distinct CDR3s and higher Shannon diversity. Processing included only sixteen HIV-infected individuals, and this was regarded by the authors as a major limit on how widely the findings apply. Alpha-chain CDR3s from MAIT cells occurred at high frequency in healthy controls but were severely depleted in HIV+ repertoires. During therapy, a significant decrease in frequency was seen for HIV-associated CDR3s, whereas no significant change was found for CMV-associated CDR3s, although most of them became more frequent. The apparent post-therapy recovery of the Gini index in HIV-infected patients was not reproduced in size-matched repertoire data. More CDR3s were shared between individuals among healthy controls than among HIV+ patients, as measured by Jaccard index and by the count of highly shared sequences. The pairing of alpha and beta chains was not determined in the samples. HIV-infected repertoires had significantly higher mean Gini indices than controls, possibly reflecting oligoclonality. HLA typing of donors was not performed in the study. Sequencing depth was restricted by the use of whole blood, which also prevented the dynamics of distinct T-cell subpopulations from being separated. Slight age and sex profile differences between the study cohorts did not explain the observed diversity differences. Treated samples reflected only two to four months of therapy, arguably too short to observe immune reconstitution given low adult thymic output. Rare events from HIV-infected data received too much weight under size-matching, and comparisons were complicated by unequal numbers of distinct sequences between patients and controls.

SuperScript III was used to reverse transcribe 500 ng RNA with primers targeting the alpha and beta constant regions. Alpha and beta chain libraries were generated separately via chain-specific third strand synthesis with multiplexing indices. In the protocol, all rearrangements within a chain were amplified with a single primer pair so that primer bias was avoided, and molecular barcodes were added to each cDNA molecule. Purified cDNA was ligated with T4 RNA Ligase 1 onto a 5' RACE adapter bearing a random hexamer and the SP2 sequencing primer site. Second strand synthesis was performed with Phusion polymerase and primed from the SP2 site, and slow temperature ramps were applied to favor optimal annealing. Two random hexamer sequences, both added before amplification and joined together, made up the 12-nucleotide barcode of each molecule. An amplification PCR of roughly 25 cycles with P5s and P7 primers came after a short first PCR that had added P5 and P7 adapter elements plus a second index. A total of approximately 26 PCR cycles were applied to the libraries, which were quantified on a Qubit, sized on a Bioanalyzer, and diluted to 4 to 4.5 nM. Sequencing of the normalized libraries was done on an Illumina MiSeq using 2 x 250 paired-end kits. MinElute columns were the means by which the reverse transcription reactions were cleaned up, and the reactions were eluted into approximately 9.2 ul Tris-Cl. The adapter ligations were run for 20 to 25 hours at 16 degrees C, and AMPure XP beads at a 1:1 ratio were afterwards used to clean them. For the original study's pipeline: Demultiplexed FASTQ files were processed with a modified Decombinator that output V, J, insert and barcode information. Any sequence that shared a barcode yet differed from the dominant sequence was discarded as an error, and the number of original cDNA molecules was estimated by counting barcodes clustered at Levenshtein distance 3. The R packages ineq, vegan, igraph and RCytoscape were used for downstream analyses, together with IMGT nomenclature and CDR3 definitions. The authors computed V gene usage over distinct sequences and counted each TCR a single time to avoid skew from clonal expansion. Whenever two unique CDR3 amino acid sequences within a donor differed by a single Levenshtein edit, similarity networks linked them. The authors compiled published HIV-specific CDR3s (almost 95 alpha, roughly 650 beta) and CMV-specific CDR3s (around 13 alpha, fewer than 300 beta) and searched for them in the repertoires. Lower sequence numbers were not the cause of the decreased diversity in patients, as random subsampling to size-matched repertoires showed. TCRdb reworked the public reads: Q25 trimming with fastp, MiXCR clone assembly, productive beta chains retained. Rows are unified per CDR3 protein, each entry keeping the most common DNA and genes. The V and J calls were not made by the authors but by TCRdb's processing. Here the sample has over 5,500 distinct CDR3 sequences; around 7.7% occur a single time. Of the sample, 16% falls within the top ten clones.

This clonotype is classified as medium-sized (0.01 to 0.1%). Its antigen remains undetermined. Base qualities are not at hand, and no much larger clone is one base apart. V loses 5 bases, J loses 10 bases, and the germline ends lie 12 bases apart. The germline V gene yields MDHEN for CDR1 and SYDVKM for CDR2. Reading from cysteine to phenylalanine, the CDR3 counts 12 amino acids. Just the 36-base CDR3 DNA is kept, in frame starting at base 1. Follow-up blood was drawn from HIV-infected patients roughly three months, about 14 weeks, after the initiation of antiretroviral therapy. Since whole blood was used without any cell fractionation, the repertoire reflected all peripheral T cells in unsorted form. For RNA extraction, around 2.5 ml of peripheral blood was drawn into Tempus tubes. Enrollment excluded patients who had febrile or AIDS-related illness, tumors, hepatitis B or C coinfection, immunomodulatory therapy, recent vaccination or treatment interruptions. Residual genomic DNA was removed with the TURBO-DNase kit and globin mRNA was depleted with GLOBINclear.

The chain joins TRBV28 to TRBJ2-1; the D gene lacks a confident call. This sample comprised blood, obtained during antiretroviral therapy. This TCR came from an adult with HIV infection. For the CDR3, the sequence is CASSPTGEEQFF. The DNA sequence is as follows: TGTGCCAGCAGTCCTACTGGGGAAGAGCAGTTCTTC.